The 8 T cell receptor beta chains presented below share a single source sample, sequenced in a study of T cell repertoires in cytomegalovirus infection. These receptors' targets are unknown. One entry per CDR3 protein, called by TCRdb with MiXCR from the reads. The table has roughly 500,000 distinct CDR3 sequences, roughly 34% seen once. Sequenced material: cultured PBMCs, taken from culture after CMV antigen stimulation. The receptors were sampled from a human donor in good health (CMV status not recorded). Some clones in this sample may be carry-over from other donors' samples.

This clonotype was seen only a few times. The V gene is TRBV19, the J gene TRBJ1-1; D perhaps matches TRBD1 (6 bases). Germline CDR1 LNHDA, CDR2 SQIVND (reference sequence). The V and J ends lost 8 bases and 4 bases respectively, with 17 bases between them. This CDR3 comprises 14 residues. CDR3 sequence: CASQDEVGGTEAFF. The CDR3 DNA follows: TGTGCCAGTCAGGACGAGGTAGGGGGCACTGAAGCTTTCTTT.

The chain uses TRBV5-4 and TRBJ2-7; 7 positions match TRBD2. J gave up 2 bases and V 4 bases, and 15 bases lay outside the gene matches. In germline, CDR1 is SGHNT, CDR2 YYREEE (reference sequence). CDR3 length: 17 residues. CDR3 protein: CASSPLSGGGGTYEQYF. The CDR3 DNA reads as TGTGCCAGCAGCCCCCTAAGTGGGGGGGGAGGGACCTACGAGCAGTACTTC.

The chain links TRBV28 to TRBJ1-5; D may be TRBD1 (6 bases). Per germline, CDR1 MDHEN and CDR2 SYDVKM. V lost 1 base, J lost 2 bases, and 12 bases lay in between. This CDR3 comprises 16 residues. This chain's CDR3 is CASSLFAGEGNQPQHF. In DNA form, the CDR3 reads TGTGCCAGCAGTTTATTCGCAGGGGAGGGCAATCAGCCCCAGCATTTT.

This clonotype was picked up a small number of times. This chain connects TRBV4-1 to TRBJ1-4; D gene unclear. Germline CDR1 reads MGHRA; CDR2 reads YSYEKL. The V end was cut by 5 bases, the J end by 0 bases, with 10 bases between. The CDR3 is made up of 15 amino acids. The CDR3: CASSSERSTNEKLFF. The DNA for the CDR3 is TGCGCCAGCAGCTCCGAAAGGTCAACTAATGAAAAACTGTTTTTT.

This clonotype was seen a few times. The chain has TRBV12-5 and TRBJ2-5; weak D call: TRBD2 (5 bases). This CDR3 is built from 15 residues. Trimming pared 6 bases from V and 0 bases from J, leaving 14 bases between. Germline assignment: CDR1 LGHNT and CDR2 FRNRAP. The DNA for the CDR3 is TGTGCTAGTGGGGATCCCCGGGGTTACCAAGAGACCCAGTACTTC. Protein: CASGDPRGYQETQYF.

The table lists this clonotype with a few counts. The V gene is TRBV7-8, the J gene TRBJ2-2, with 13 bases fitting TRBD2. This CDR3 spans 14 amino acids. CDR1 is SGHVS and CDR2 is FQNEAQ in the germline V gene. V dropped 8 bases and J dropped 6; count of bases not matched to a gene: 3. The CDR3 region has the DNA TGTGCCAGCCAAGGACTAGCGGGAGCCGGGGAGCTGTTTTTT. Protein sequence: CASQGLAGAGELFF.

This clonotype was picked up a small number of times. DNA of the CDR3: TGTGCCAGCAGCTTAGGACTTACCCCCGAGACCCAGTACTTC. Translation: CASSLGLTPETQYF. The V and J genes are TRBV7-6 and TRBJ2-5; no firm D call. Germline CDR1 reads SGHVS; CDR2 reads FNYEAQ. This CDR3 is 14 amino acids long. Between the trimmed V and J ends, which lost 1 base and 5 bases, there was a span of 11 bases.

This clonotype was seen only a few times. CDR3 in amino acids: CATSRVSGSRKPQHF. Here the CDR3 DNA reads TGTGCCACCTCCAGGGTCTCGGGTTCGCGAAAGCCCCAGCATTTT. V and J are TRBV28 and TRBJ1-5; TRBD1 is a possible D gene (5 bases). Germline CDR1 and CDR2: MDHEN and SYDVKM. The length of the CDR3 is 15 residues. Trimming removed 10 bases from V and 8 bases from J, with 24 bases in between.